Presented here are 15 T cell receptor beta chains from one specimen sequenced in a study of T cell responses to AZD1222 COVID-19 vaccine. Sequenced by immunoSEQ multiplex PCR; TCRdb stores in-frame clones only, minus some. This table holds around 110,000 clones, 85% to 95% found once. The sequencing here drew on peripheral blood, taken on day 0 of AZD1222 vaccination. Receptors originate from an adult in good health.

The CDR3 region is CASSSQGLPNQPQHF. CDR3 bases: TGTGCCAGCAGTTCACAGGGGTTACCCAATCAGCCCCAGCATTTT. The genes are TRBV27 and TRBJ1-5; 7 bases agree with TRBD1. The V gene end was trimmed by 4 bases and the J gene end by 3 bases; junction bases not matched to a gene: 6. CDR1 is MNHEY, CDR2 SMNVEV, per germline (reference sequence). This CDR3 region has 15 residues.

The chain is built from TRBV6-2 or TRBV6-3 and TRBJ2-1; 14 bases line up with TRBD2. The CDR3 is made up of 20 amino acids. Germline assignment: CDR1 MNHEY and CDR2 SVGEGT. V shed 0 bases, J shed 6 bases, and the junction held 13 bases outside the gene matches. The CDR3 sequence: CASSYSNIEGLAGDSNEQFF. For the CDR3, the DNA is TGTGCCAGCAGTTACTCGAACATAGAGGGACTAGCGGGAGATAGCAATGAGCAGTTCTTC.

In DNA form, the CDR3 reads TGTGCCAGCTCACCCAGGGGAGCCGATTCACCCCTCCACTTT. Its protein product is CASSPRGADSPLHF. The gene calls are TRBV18 and TRBJ1-6; weak D call: TRBD1 (6 bases). Trimming took 3 bases from V and 8 from J, leaving 11 bases between them. Germline V gene data show CDR1 as KGHSH and CDR2 as LQKENI. The CDR3 is made up of 14 amino acids.

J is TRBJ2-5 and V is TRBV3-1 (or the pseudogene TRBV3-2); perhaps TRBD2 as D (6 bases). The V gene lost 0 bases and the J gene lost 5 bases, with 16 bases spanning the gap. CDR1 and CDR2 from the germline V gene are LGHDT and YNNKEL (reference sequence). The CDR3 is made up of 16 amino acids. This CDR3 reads CASSQDWGDLSETQYF. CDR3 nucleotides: TGTGCCAGCAGCCAAGATTGGGGGGATCTGTCGGAGACCCAGTACTTC.

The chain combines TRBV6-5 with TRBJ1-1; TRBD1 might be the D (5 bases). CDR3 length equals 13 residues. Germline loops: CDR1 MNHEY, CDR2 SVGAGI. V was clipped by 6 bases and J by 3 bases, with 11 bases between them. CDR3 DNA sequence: TGTGCCAGCAGAAACACACAGGACACTGAAGCTTTCTTT. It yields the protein CASRNTQDTEAFF.

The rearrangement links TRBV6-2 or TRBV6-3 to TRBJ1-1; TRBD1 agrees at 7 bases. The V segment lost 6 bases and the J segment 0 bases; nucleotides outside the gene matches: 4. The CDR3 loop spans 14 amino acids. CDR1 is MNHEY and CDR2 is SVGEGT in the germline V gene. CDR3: CASSADRLNTEAFF. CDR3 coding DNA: TGTGCCAGCAGCGCGGACAGGCTGAACACTGAAGCTTTCTTT.

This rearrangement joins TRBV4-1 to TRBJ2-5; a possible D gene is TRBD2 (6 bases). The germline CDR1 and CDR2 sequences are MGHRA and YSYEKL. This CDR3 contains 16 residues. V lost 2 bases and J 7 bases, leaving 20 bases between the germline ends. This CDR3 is CASSQTREPGRGTQYF. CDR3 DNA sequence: TGCGCCAGCAGCCAAACCCGGGAGCCAGGCCGGGGGACCCAGTACTTC.

CDR3 nucleotide sequence: TGTGCCAGCAGCAAAGGGACATCTGTAGCTAACTATGGCTACACCTTC. It translates to CASSKGTSVANYGYTF. The chain carries TRBV9 and TRBJ1-2; D might be TRBD1 (6 bases). V was clipped by 4 bases and J by 0 bases, with 16 bases between them. This CDR3 has 16 residues. CDR1 and CDR2 (germline): SGDLS, YYNGEE.

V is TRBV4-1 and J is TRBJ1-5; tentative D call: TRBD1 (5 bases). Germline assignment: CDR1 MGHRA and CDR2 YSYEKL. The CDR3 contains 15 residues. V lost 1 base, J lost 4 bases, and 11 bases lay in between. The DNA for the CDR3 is TGCGCCAGCAGCCAAGCTCCAGGGCTAAATCAGCCCCAGCATTTT. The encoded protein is CASSQAPGLNQPQHF.

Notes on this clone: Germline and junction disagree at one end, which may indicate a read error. The CDR3 coding sequence is TGTGCCAGCAGCCAAGTAGAGAACTCTGAAGCTTTCTTT. Encoded protein: CASSQVENSEAFF. The V and J genes are TRBV14 and TRBJ1-1; D remains ambiguous. The CDR3 runs to 13 residues. Germline V CDR1 and CDR2: SGHDN, FVKESK. Based on the CDR3 plus reference TRBV14 and TRBJ1-1, the full variable domain is EAGVTQFPSHSVIEKGQTVTLRCDPISGHDNLYWYRRVMGKEIKFLLHFVKESKQDESGMPNNRFLAERTGGTYSTLKVQPAELEDSGVYFCASSQVENSEAFFGQGTRLTVV.

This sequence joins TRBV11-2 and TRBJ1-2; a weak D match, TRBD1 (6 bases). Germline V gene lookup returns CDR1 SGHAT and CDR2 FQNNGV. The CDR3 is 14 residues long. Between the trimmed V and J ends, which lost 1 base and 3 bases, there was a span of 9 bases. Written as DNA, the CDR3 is TGTGCCAGCAGCTTAGTTGGGGGCGACTATGGCTACACCTTC. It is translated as CASSLVGGDYGYTF. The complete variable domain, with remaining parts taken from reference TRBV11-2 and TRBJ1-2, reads EAGVAQSPRYKIIEKRQSVAFWCNPISGHATLYWYQQILGQGPKLLIQFQNNGVVDDSQLPKDRFSAERLKGVDSTLKIQPAKLEDSAVYLCASSLVGGDYGYTFGSGTRLTVV.

CDR3 nucleotides: TGTGCCAGCTCATTTTCGACAGGGTTAAACACTGAAGCTTTCTTT. This codes for CASSFSTGLNTEAFF. The chain joins TRBV18 to TRBJ1-1, with 7 nucleotides matching TRBD1. The V segment lost 5 bases and the J segment 2 bases; nucleotides outside the gene matches: 8. Germline assignment: CDR1 KGHSH and CDR2 LQKENI. The CDR3 has 15 amino acids.

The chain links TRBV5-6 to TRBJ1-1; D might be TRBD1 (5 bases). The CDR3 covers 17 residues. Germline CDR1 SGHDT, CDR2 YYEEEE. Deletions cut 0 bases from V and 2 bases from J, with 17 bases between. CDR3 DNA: TGTGCCAGCAGCTTGGGTCCCGTGACAGACTACAACACTGAAGCTTTCTTT. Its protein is CASSLGPVTDYNTEAFF.

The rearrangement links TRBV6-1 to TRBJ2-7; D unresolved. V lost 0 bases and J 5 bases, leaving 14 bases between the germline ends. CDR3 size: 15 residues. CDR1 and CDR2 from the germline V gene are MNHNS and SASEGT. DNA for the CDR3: TGTGCCAGCAGTGAAGCGGATAGCCTTTCTCACGAGCAGTACTTC. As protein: CASSEADSLSHEQYF.

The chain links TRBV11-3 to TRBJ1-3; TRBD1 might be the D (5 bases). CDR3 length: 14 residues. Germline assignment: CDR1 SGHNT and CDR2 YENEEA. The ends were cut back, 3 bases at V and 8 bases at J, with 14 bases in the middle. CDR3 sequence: CASSLKGRLDTIYF. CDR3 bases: TGTGCCAGCAGCTTGAAGGGACGATTGGACACCATATATTTT. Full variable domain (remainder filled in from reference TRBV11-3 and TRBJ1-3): EAGVVQSPRYKIIEKKQPVAFWCNPISGHNTLYWYLQNLGQGPELLIRYENEEAVDDSQLPKDRFSAERLKGVDSTLKIQPAELGDSAVYLCASSLKGRLDTIYFGEGSWLTVV.